This T cell receptor (beta chain) was documented in a study of T cells in localized non-small cell lung cancer. Study-wide results and caveats: Uninvolved adjacent lung showed higher T cell clonality than tumor. Those with higher blood T cell density had longer overall survival. Sequencing was limited to one tumor region, leaving the possibility of heterogeneity open. Adjacent lung had a median about 60 of the 100 largest tumor clones.

Sequencing used immunoSEQ multiplex PCR; TCRdb keeps in-frame clones, though not all of them. This sample has almost 40,000 clones; more than 80% occur once, and the top ten carry approximately 5.4%. V was clipped by 6 bases and J by 8 bases, with 7 bases between them. This CDR3 is 10 amino acids long. Germline loops: CDR1 MNHEY, CDR2 SVGAGI. Details on this clone: No antigen is known for it.

The material sequenced was peripheral blood mononuclear cells, taken before any cancer treatment. The source is a male donor aged 60 or over with stage II lung adenocarcinoma. This rearrangement joins TRBV6-5 to TRBJ1-2, with D unresolved. This CDR3 reads CASRDLGYTF. The CDR3, as DNA: TGTGCCAGCAGAGACTTAGGCTACACCTTC.